This T cell receptor (beta chain) appears in the sequencing data of a study of neurological immune-mediated disorders. General study findings and limits: Neither clinical nor MRI features were associated with the multiple sclerosis repertoire cluster. Expanded clones shared no identical CDR3 amino acid sequences across subjects, which suggested private TCR-beta repertoires in all groups. Whereas HTLV-1-associated myelopathy showed the most TCR clonal expansion, multiple sclerosis showed the least, with levels below those of healthy controls.

cDNA was made by 5'RACE with 10-nucleotide random UMIs. TCRdb reprocessed the 5' RACE reads with MiXCR, giving one entry per CDR3 protein. The table shows about 62,000 distinct CDR3 sequences, with around 5.2% occurring only once. Points on this clonotype: The antigen remains undetermined. A much bigger clone sits one base away, suggesting this may be a read error.

The sequence derives from a woman between 50 and 59 years old with multiple sclerosis. The sequenced material came from PBMCs.

In DNA, the CDR3 is TGCAGTGCTATGTCTAGCCACGTCTACAATGAGCAGTTCTTC. Its protein is CSAMSSHVYNEQFF. V is TRBV20-1 and J is TRBJ2-1; tentative D call: TRBD2 (5 bases). Per the germline V gene, CDR1 is DFQATT and CDR2 is SNEGSKA (reference sequence). V was clipped by 4 bases and J by 3 bases, with 13 bases between them. This CDR3 contains 14 residues.